Sequencing of this TCR beta chain was carried out in a study of CD8+ T cells in alopecia areata. Points from the study as a whole: Many expanded lesional clones persisted in scalp and blood during tofacitinib.

To note about this clone: Its specificity is not known.

Treatment denoted: oral pan-JAK inhibitor, 5-10 mg twice daily. The sequencing template was cDNA reverse transcribed from extracted RNA. TCRdb's table, derived via immunoSEQ multiplex PCR, lists solely in-frame clones and lacks some. Of approximately 140,000 clones listed, about 86% are singletons. This CDR3 is built from 14 residues. Looked up from germline, CDR1 is SNHLY and CDR2 is FYNNEI. V was trimmed by 3 bases and J by 1 base, leaving 9 bases between them. The gene calls are TRBV2 and TRBJ1-1, with D possibly being TRBD1 (5 bases). The sample here was CD8+ T cells sorted from blood, taken at week 4, from a patient treated with tofacitinib. This sequence originates from a human donor with alopecia areata. In nucleotides, the CDR3 is TGTGCCAGCAGTGACGGGCAGGGGAACACTGAAGCTTTCTTT. Translating gives CASSDGQGNTEAFF.